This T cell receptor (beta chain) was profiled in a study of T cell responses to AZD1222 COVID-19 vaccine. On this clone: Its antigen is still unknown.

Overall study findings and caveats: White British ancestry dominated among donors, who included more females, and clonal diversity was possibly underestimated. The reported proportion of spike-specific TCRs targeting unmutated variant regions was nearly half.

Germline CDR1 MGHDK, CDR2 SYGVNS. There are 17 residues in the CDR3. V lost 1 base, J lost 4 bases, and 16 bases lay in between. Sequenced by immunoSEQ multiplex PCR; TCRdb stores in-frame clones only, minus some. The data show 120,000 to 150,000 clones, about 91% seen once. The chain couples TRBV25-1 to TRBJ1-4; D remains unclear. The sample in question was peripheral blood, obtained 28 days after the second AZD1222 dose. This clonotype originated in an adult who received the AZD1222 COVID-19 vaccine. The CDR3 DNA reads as TGTGCCAGCAGTGAATGGGAAGCCAAAGGAAATAATGAAAAACTGTTTTTT. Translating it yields CASSEWEAKGNNEKLFF.